The rows below give T cell receptor beta chains drawn from one sample of a study of graft-versus-host responses after intestinal transplantation. The protocol was immunoSEQ multiplex PCR, while the TCRdb copy is restricted to in-frame clones and leaves out a portion. Among about 88,000 clones listed, around 93% were seen once. Their specific antigens are unknown. The source material was unstimulated CD4+ T cells sorted from spleen or lymph node cells, sampled before transplant. These receptors were collected from a human donor who was the organ donor for an intestinal transplant. The CDR3 runs from the conserved cysteine through the conserved F or W. Clone size is stated in some rows and not others, as once, few, many or a class when expanded.

size | J | V | CDR3
NA | TRBJ2-5 | TRBV6-5 | CASQSGGPLIETQYF
NA | TRBJ1-2 | TRBV19 | CASSKRDYGYTF
NA | TRBJ1-5 | TRBV7-9 | CASSLGDVSNQPQHF
NA | TRBJ1-1 | TRBV19 | CASSIEWAGEAFF
NA | TRBJ2-7 | TRBV5-4 | CASSFLAGGSYEQYF
once | TRBJ2-1 | TRBV5-1 | CASSWSSGGATSYNEQFF
NA | TRBJ2-3 | TRBV25-1 | CASSDSRTSGTDTQYF
NA | TRBJ2-1 | TRBV11-2 | CASSPRTSGGVYNEQFF
NA | TRBJ2-3 | TRBV9 | CASSAQIAGGPDTQYF
NA | TRBJ1-2 | TRBV5-1 | CASSLGRVQGDYGYTF
NA | TRBJ2-1 | TRBV11-2 | CASSLDTGTSSYNEQFF
NA | TRBJ1-4 | TRBV6-1 | CASRGDNEKLFF
NA | TRBJ2-2 | TRBV7-2 | CASSLLTGNTGELFF
NA | TRBJ2-7 | TRBV10-3 | CAISESGTTYEQYF
NA | TRBJ1-2 | TRBV5-4 | CASSLADRVHGYTF
NA | TRBJ2-3 | TRBV5-8 | CASSLRGTGTDTQYF
NA | TRBJ2-7 | TRBV28 | CASGYRGGPRYEQYF
NA | TRBJ2-1 | TRBV7-2 | CASSLLGSYNEQFF
few | TRBJ1-5 | TRBV7-9 | CASSLANQPQHF
once | TRBJ1-5 | TRBV5-4 | CASSSIDSNQPQHF
NA | TRBJ1-5 | TRBV28 | CASSLVGGNQPQHF
NA | TRBJ2-1 | TRBV28 | CASSVEYNEQFF
NA | TRBJ2-6 | TRBV9 | CASSVRSRTGSGANVLTF
NA | TRBJ1-6 | TRBV6-1 | CASSEQGYNSPLHF
NA | TRBJ1-1 | TRBV7-9 | CASSAGTGTTEAFF
NA | TRBJ2-5 | TRBV20-1 | CSAGHPETQYF
NA | TRBJ1-3 | TRBV28 | CASRAGQTSGNTIYF
NA | TRBJ1-3 | TRBV7-3 | CASSLVGSGNTIYF
once | TRBJ1-6 | TRBV6-5 | CASSYGRGSDSPLHF
NA | TRBJ1-5 | TRBV5-5 | CASSLRLGRGPGSNQPQHF
NA | TRBJ1-3 | TRBV18 | CASSPGGPNSGNTIYF
NA | TRBJ2-1 | TRBV25-1 | CASSDSRGRDSYNEQFF
NA | TRBJ1-1 | TRBV5-1 | CASSLTGGNTEAFF
NA | TRBJ1-1 | TRBV7-9 | CASSLLPGVNTEAFF
NA | TRBJ2-7 | TRBV6-1 | CASRQGAYEQYF
NA | TRBJ1-1 | TRBV6-1 | CASSVTVNTEAFF
NA | TRBJ1-6 | TRBV27 | CASSLYRRSRNSPLHF
NA | TRBJ2-6 | TRBV7-9 | CASSPSGGSGANVLTF
NA | TRBJ2-7 | TRBV5-4 | CASSHKSTGGEQYF
NA | TRBJ1-5 | TRBV30 | CAWAQGFRNQPQHF
NA | TRBJ1-3 | TRBV10-3 | CAHSDTISGNTIYF
NA | TRBJ1-3 | TRBV13 | CASSPKFGAGNTIYF
NA | TRBJ1-6 | TRBV19 | CASSMRGYSYNSPLHF
few | TRBJ1-6 | TRBV27 | CASGGYRGLGESPLHF
NA | TRBJ2-1 | TRBV11-3 | CASSERQGFNEQFF